The 4 T cell receptor beta chains reported below all come from one sample, sequenced in a study of T cells after yellow fever vaccination. TCRdb re-derived calls from the 5' RACE reads in MiXCR, one entry per CDR3 protein. The data hold around 300,000 distinct CDR3 sequences, with over 3.5% observed a single time. The sample in question was PBMCs, obtained 5 days after the yellow fever booster vaccination. These receptors were taken from a man between 18 and 29 years old who received the YFV17D yellow fever vaccine.

This clonotype was seen repeatedly, ten times or more. The chain is built from TRBV5-1 and TRBJ2-3, with D unresolved. The V gene's germline CDR1 is SGHRS and CDR2 YFSETQ. This CDR3 contains 15 residues. V lost 4 bases, J lost 2 bases, and 14 bases lay in between. The CDR3 DNA reads TGCGCCAGCAGCCAAATGCGTCACTTCACAGATACGCAGTATTTT. It yields the protein CASSQMRHFTDTQYF.

The chain has TRBV29-1 and TRBJ2-4, with D perhaps matching TRBD1 (5 bases). The CDR3 runs 16 residues. Per the germline V gene, CDR1 is SQVTM and CDR2 is ANQGSEA. V was shortened by 4 bases and J by 10 bases, with 26 bases between the two germline ends. DNA for the CDR3: TGCAGCGTTGTTCATACCCAGCCAGGGCTCTATAATATTCAGTACTTC. It yields the protein CSVVHTQPGLYNIQYF.

There are a few counts of this clonotype. The rearrangement links TRBV6-5 to TRBJ2-2; D remains unclear. Trimming shortened V by 2 bases and J by 7 bases, and 14 bases separated the two germline ends. The CDR3 totals 15 residues. CDR1 and CDR2 from the germline V gene are MNHEY and SVGAGI. This chain's CDR3 is CASSYGSSFIGELFF. The DNA of the CDR3 is TGTGCCAGCAGTTACGGGTCTAGTTTTATCGGGGAGCTGTTTTTT.

This chain uses TRBV6-2 or TRBV6-3 with TRBJ1-6; TRBD1 agrees at 7 bases. The V segment lost 5 bases and the J segment 0 bases; nucleotides outside the gene matches: 13. CDR1 and CDR2 from the germline V gene are MNHEY and SVGEGT. The CDR3 has 19 amino acids. CDR3 in amino acids: CASSTSSGTASSYNSPLHF. CDR3 nucleotide sequence: TGTGCCAGCAGTACATCGTCCGGGACAGCAAGCTCCTATAATTCACCCCTCCACTTT.